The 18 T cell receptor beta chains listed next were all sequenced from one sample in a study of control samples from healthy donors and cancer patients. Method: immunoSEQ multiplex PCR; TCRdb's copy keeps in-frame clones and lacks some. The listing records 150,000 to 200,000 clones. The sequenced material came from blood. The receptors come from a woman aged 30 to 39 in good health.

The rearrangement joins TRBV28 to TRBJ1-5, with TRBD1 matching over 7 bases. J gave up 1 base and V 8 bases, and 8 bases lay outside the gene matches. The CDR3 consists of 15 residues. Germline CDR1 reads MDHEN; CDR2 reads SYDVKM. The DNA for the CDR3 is TGTGCCAGCCAAAAGGGGGCGAGGAGCAATCAGCCCCAGCATTTT. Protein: CASQKGARSNQPQHF.

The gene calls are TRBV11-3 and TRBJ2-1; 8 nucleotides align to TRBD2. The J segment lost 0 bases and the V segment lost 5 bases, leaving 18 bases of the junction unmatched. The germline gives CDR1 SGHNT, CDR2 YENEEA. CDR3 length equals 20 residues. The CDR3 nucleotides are TGTGCCAGCAGCCATAGGGGTGGCGGGGGGTCTGTCAGCTCCTACAATGAGCAGTTCTTC. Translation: CASSHRGGGGSVSSYNEQFF. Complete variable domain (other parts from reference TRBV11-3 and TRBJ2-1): EAGVVQSPRYKIIEKKQPVAFWCNPISGHNTLYWYLQNLGQGPELLIRYENEEAVDDSQLPKDRFSAERLKGVDSTLKIQPAELGDSAVYLCASSHRGGGGSVSSYNEQFFGPGTRLTVL.

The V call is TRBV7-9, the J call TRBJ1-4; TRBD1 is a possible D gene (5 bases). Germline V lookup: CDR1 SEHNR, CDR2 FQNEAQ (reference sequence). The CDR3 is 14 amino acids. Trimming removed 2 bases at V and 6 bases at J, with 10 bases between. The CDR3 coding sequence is TGTGCCAGCAGCTTATTCGAGGGGCATGAAAAACTGTTTTTT. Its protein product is CASSLFEGHEKLFF. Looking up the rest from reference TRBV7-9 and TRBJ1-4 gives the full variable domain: DTGVSQNPRHKITKRGQNVTFRCDPISEHNRLYWYRQTLGQGPEFLTYFQNEAQLEKSRLLSDRFSAERPKGSFSTLEIQRTEQGDSAMYLCASSLFEGHEKLFFGSGTQLSVL.

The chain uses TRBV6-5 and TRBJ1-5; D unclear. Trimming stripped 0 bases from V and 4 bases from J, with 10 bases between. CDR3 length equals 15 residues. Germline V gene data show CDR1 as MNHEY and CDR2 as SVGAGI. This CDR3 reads CASSYSKGRNQPQHF. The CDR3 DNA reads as TGTGCCAGCAGTTACTCGAAAGGGAGGAATCAGCCCCAGCATTTT.

The CDR3 spells CASSVALGETQYF. CDR3 DNA sequence: TGTGCCAGCAGCGTAGCTCTCGGGGAGACCCAGTACTTC. V gene TRBV9 combines with J gene TRBJ2-5, with D unresolved. In germline, CDR1 is SGDLS, CDR2 YYNGEE. The CDR3 is made up of 13 amino acids. V was trimmed by 0 bases and J by 5 bases, leaving 8 bases between them.

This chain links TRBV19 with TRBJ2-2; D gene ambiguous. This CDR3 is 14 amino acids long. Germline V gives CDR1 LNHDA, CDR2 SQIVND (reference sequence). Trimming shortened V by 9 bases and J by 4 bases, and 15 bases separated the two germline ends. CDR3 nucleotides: TGTGCCAGCTCCTTTGCCTTGGGCACCGGGGAGCTGTTTTTT. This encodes CASSFALGTGELFF.

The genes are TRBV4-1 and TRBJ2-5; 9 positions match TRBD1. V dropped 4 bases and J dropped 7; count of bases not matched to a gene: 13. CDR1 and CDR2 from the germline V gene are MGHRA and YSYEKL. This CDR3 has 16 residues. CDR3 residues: CASSRLGGTGTRTQYF. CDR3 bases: TGCGCCAGCAGCCGCTTAGGGGGGACAGGGACGAGGACCCAGTACTTC.

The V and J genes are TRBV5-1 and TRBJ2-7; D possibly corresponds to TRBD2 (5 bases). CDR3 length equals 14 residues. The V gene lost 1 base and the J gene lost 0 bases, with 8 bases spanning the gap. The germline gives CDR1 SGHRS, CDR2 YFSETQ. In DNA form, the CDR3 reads TGCGCCAGCAGCTTGTCCGGGAACTCCTACGAGCAGTACTTC. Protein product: CASSLSGNSYEQYF.

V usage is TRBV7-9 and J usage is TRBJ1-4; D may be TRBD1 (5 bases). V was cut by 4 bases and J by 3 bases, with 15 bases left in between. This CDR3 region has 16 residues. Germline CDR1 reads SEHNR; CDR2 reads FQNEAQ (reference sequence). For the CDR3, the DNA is TGTGCCAGCAGCTCTTTCGTTGGAGGGGCTAATGAAAAACTGTTTTTT. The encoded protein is CASSSFVGGANEKLFF.

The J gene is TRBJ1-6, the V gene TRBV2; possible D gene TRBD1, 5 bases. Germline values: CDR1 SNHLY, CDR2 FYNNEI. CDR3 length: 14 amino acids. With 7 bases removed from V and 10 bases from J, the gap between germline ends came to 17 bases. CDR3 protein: CASTIRGGGSPLHF. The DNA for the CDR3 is TGTGCCAGCACCATCCGCGGGGGTGGGTCACCCCTCCACTTT.

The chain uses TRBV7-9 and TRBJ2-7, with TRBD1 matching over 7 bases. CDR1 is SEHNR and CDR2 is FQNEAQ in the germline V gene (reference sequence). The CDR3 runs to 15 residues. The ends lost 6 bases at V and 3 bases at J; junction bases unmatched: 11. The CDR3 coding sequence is TGTGCCAGCAGTCACCCAAGGGGGCTGGGCTACGAGCAGTACTTC. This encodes CASSHPRGLGYEQYF.

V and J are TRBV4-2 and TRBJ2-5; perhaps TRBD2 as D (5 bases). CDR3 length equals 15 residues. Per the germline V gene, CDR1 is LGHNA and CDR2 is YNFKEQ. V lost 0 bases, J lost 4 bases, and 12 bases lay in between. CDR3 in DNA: TGTGCCAGCAGCCAAGAAGGCCTCAGCGGAGAGACCCAGTACTTC. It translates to CASSQEGLSGETQYF.

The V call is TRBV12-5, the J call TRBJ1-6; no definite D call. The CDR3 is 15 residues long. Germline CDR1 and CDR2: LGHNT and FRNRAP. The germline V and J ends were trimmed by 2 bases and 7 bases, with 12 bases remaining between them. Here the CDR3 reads CASGLPKVRNSPLHF. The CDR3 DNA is TGTGCTAGTGGTTTGCCCAAGGTCAGGAATTCACCCCTCCACTTT.

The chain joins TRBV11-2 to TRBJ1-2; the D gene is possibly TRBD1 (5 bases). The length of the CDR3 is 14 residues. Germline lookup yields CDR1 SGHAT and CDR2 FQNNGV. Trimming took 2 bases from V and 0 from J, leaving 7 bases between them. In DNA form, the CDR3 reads TGTGCCAGCAGCTTAAGGGGTTCTAACTATGGCTACACCTTC. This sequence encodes CASSLRGSNYGYTF.

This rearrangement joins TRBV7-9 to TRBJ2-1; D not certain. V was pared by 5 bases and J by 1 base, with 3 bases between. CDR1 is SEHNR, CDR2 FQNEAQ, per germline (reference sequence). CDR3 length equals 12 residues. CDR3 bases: TGTGCCAGCAGCCGTTCCTACAATGAGCAGTTCTTC. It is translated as CASSRSYNEQFF.

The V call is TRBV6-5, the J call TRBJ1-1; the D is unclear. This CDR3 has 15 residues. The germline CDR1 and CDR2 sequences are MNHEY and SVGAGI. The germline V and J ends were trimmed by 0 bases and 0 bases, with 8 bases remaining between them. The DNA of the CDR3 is TGTGCCAGCAGTTACTCGATGCTAATGAACACTGAAGCTTTCTTT. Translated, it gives CASSYSMLMNTEAFF.

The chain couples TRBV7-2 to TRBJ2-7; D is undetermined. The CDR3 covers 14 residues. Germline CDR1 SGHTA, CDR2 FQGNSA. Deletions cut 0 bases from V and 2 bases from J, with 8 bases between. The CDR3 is CASSLARATYEQYF. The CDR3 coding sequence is TGTGCCAGCAGCTTAGCTAGGGCAACCTACGAGCAGTACTTC.

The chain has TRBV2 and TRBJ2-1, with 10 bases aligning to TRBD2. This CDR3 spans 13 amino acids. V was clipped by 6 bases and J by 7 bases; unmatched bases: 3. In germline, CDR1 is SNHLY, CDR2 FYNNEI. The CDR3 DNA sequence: TGTGCCAGCAGGGGGACTAGCGCTAATGAGCAGTTCTTC. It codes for CASRGTSANEQFF.